One and the same sample provided the 25 T cell receptor beta chains below, sequenced in a study of blood T cells in healthy people across ages (dated by TCRdb to the mid-2010s). Libraries were made using 5' RACE. Sequencing took place on an Illumina HiSeq 2500. A second PCR of about 7 to 12 cycles was run with a J-beta primer mix and a sample-barcoded 5' primer. TCRdb trimmed public reads at Q25 via fastp, called clones via MiXCR and kept in-frame beta chains. Merged by CDR3 protein, the rows form single entries marked with the most common genes and DNA. The sample table holds approximately 780,000 distinct CDR3 sequences, of which about 26% were seen once. Together, the top ten hold about 3% of the sample. The same data also went into a second study, on T cells of mothers and their children.

The specimen sequenced was blood. These receptor sequences come from a boy aged 5-17 years in good health.

This clonotype came up many times. The rearrangement joins TRBV6-6 to TRBJ1-5; tentatively, D is TRBD1 (6 bases). Deletions cut 4 bases from V and 1 base from J, with 11 bases between. Germline values: CDR1 MNHNY, CDR2 SVGAGI (reference sequence). The CDR3 length is 15 residues. CDR3 nucleotides: TGTGCCAGCAGTTTATACAGGGAAAGCAATCAGCCCCAGCATTTT. Its protein is CASSLYRESNQPQHF.

As regards this clonotype: At one of its ends the junction is not consistent with the germline gene, which may arise from a read error. The chain uses TRBV5-1 and TRBJ2-2, with 7 bases that match TRBD2. This CDR3 has 15 residues. Germline V lookup: CDR1 SGHRS, CDR2 YFSETQ. CDR3 in DNA: TGCGCTAGCAGCCCCCTAGCGGTCAACACCGGGGAGCTGTTTTTT. Amino acid sequence: CASSPLAVNTGELFF.

The chain joins TRBV7-3 to TRBJ2-5; 8 positions agree with TRBD1. The J call may not be correct, given that the DNA end is closer to TRBJ2-7. The CDR3 totals 14 residues. Germline values: CDR1 SGHTA, CDR2 FQGTGA. CDR3 coding DNA: TGTGCCAGCAGCTCGACAGGGGAAGCCTACGAGCAGTACTTC. It encodes CASSSTGEAYEQYF.

This clonotype has ten or more counts. J is TRBJ1-2 and V is TRBV13; 7 nucleotides agree with TRBD1. There are 13 residues in the CDR3. V shed 5 bases, J shed 4 bases, and the junction held 4 bases outside the gene matches. CDR1 is PRHDT and CDR2 is FYEKMQ in the germline V gene (reference sequence). The DNA of the CDR3 is TGTGCCAGCAGCGTGACAGGGACCTATGGCTACACCTTC. Its protein is CASSVTGTYGYTF.

This clonotype was observed a handful of times. The chain links TRBV7-3 to TRBJ2-6, with TRBD1 as a possible D gene (5 bases). Germline V gene lookup returns CDR1 SGHTA and CDR2 FQGTGA. The CDR3 runs 15 residues. V lost 6 bases to trimming and J lost 2 bases, with 11 bases between them. The CDR3 nucleotides read TGTGCCAGCAGGCTACAGGTGGCTGGGGCCAACGTCCTGACTTTC. This sequence encodes CASRLQVAGANVLTF.

The chain joins TRBV9 to TRBJ2-3; TRBD1 matches at 10 bases. The germline V gene has CDR1 SGDLS and CDR2 YYNGEE. The CDR3 contains 16 residues. V lost 3 bases and J lost 3; bases outside the gene matches: 7. The CDR3 loop is CASSGHGGQGTDTQYF. The DNA for the CDR3 is TGTGCCAGCAGCGGTCACGGGGGACAGGGGACAGATACGCAGTATTTT.

The chain joins TRBV2 to TRBJ2-1, with D possibly being TRBD1 (7 bases). Germline V gene sequence: CDR1 SNHLY, CDR2 FYNNEI. CDR3 size: 15 residues. The ends were cut back, 4 bases at V and 0 bases at J, with 10 bases in the middle. CDR3 protein: CASSGQGGSYNEQFF. Here the CDR3 DNA reads TGTGCCAGCAGTGGACAGGGAGGCTCCTACAATGAGCAGTTCTTC.

This clonotype occurred a few times. Mismatch with germline at one junction end may stem from a read error. This chain joins TRBV7-2 and TRBJ2-3; D is unresolved. The V gene's germline CDR1 is SGHTA and CDR2 FQGNSA. CDR3 length: 15 amino acids. In DNA, the CDR3 is TGTGCCAGCAGCTTAGACTCGTCCCTCACAGATACGCAATATTTT. This sequence encodes CASSLDSSLTDTQYF.

This chain joins TRBV28 and TRBJ2-7, with D maybe TRBD2 (6 bases). This CDR3 contains 13 residues. Germline V gene lookup returns CDR1 MDHEN and CDR2 SYDVKM. V lost 2 bases and J lost 7, with 12 bases in between. In DNA, the CDR3 is TGTGCCAGCAGTTTAGGAGGGCTCCGGGAGCAGTACTTC. Translation: CASSLGGLREQYF. The full variable domain, in which reference TRBV28 and TRBJ2-7 provide the parts outside the CDR3, is DVKVTQSSRYLVKRTGEKVFLECVQDMDHENMFWYRQDPGLGLRLIYFSYDVKMKEKGDIPEGYSVSREKKERFSLILESASTNQTSMYLCASSLGGLREQYFGPGTRLTVT.

This clonotype was counted between two and nine times. The chain carries TRBV20-1 and TRBJ2-3, with 11 bases matching TRBD2. The CDR3 is 16 amino acids. Germline V lookup: CDR1 DFQATT, CDR2 SNEGSKA (reference sequence). V lost 0 bases, J lost 3 bases, and 5 bases stayed unmatched. The CDR3 bases are TGCAGTGCTAGAGACCCACTAGCGGGGGAGACAGATACGCAGTATTTT. Translating it yields CSARDPLAGETDTQYF.

For this clonotype: The limits of the CDR3 on the DNA are not certain, so only TCRdb's listed CDR3 is given. This sequence joins TRBV27 and TRBJ2-5; TRBD1 was called by the table and not checked on the DNA. Termini included, the CDR3 measures 15 amino acids. CDR1 is MNHEY, CDR2 SMNVEV, per germline (reference sequence). This chain's CDR3 is CASSSSPGQSIKQYF.

This clonotype was seen a handful of times. This chain joins TRBV11-2 and TRBJ1-1, with TRBD1 identical over 9 bases. This CDR3 is 14 amino acids long. Germline lookup yields CDR1 SGHAT and CDR2 FQNNGV. J lost 7 bases, V lost 5 bases, and 8 bases had no gene match. This CDR3 reads CASSLGGQGYEAFF. In DNA, the CDR3 is TGTGCCAGCAGCCTGGGGGGACAGGGTTATGAAGCTTTCTTT.

This clonotype has a handful of counts. The chain joins TRBV29-1 to TRBJ2-5; D may be TRBD2 (6 bases). CDR3 length: 13 residues. The germline V gene has CDR1 SQVTM and CDR2 ANQGSEA. The V and J ends lost 4 bases and 3 bases respectively, with 12 bases between them. CDR3 in DNA: TGCAGCGTTGCCGGGGGAACCGAAGAGACCCAGTACTTC. Amino acids: CSVAGGTEETQYF.

The J gene is TRBJ2-4, the V gene TRBV20-1, with TRBD2 identical over 10 bases. The germline V gene has CDR1 DFQATT and CDR2 SNEGSKA (reference sequence). The CDR3 totals 16 residues. The trim removed 6 bases at V and 3 bases at J, leaving 11 bases unmatched. Written as DNA, the CDR3 is TGCAGTGCCACACGCCCTAGCGGGGGTGACAAAAACATTCAGTACTTC. Translated: CSATRPSGGDKNIQYF.

J is TRBJ2-1 and V is TRBV7-3, with 12 bases matching TRBD2. This CDR3 is 15 amino acids long. The germline V gene has CDR1 SGHTA and CDR2 FQGTGA. Trimming cost V 5 bases and J 7 bases; bases outside gene matches: 6. The CDR3 sequence is CASSRGLAGRNEQFF. As DNA, the CDR3 is TGTGCCAGCAGCCGAGGACTAGCGGGGAGAAATGAGCAGTTCTTC.

The rearrangement links TRBV5-1 to TRBJ2-5; D ambiguous. With 5 bases removed from V and 5 bases from J, the gap between germline ends came to 10 bases. The CDR3 is 12 residues long. Germline CDR1 reads SGHRS; CDR2 reads YFSETQ. CDR3 sequence reads: CASSSIGETQYF. The CDR3 nucleotides are TGCGCCAGCAGTTCTATCGGGGAGACCCAGTACTTC.

This clonotype has just a few counts. The gene calls are TRBV27 and TRBJ2-7; D call uncertain. V gave up 2 bases and J gave up 3 bases, with 11 bases separating them. Looked up from germline, CDR1 is MNHEY and CDR2 is SMNVEV (reference sequence). This CDR3 has 14 amino acids. The CDR3 DNA follows: TGTGCCAGCAGTTTAGGGTCAGAATTCTACGAGCAGTACTTC. It translates to CASSLGSEFYEQYF.

This chain joins TRBV2 and TRBJ2-1; 10 bases match TRBD2. Per germline, CDR1 SNHLY and CDR2 FYNNEI. The CDR3 is made up of 14 amino acids. V was pared by 7 bases and J by 10 bases, with 10 bases of the junction left unmatched. The CDR3 spells CASNLRLAGMEQFF. The CDR3 DNA is TGTGCCAGCAACCTCCGACTAGCGGGTATGGAGCAGTTCTTC.

This clonotype was picked up many times. The chain uses TRBV5-4 and TRBJ2-5; 11 bases fit TRBD2. The CDR3 runs to 17 residues. V was pared by 3 bases and J by 5 bases, with 12 bases of the junction left unmatched. Germline loops: CDR1 SGHNT, CDR2 YYREEE (reference sequence). DNA for the CDR3: TGTGCCAGCAGCTCCGGGACTAGCGGATTAATGAGGGAGACCCAGTACTTC. Amino acid sequence: CASSSGTSGLMRETQYF.

This clonotype was seen a few times. The chain combines TRBV7-9 with TRBJ1-1, with TRBD1 as a possible D gene (6 bases). V was pared by 8 bases and J by 1 base, with 14 bases between. This CDR3 contains 14 residues. Per the germline V gene, CDR1 is SEHNR and CDR2 is FQNEAQ (reference sequence). CDR3 DNA: TGTGCCAGCTCCCGGACAGACAGGAACACTGAAGCTTTCTTT. Encoded protein: CASSRTDRNTEAFF. The complete variable domain, with remaining parts taken from reference TRBV7-9 and TRBJ1-1, reads DTGVSQNPRHKITKRGQNVTFRCDPISEHNRLYWYRQTLGQGPEFLTYFQNEAQLEKSRLLSDRFSAERPKGSFSTLEIQRTEQGDSAMYLCASSRTDRNTEAFFGQGTRLTVV.

A single count supports this clonotype. This sequence joins TRBV14 and TRBJ1-1; D gene uncertain. The germline V and J ends were trimmed by 5 bases and 0 bases, with 13 bases remaining between them. The CDR3 is made up of 15 amino acids. Germline CDR1 and CDR2: SGHDN and FVKESK. The CDR3 coding sequence is TGTGCCAGCAGCGATCACAGTGGGATGAACACTGAAGCTTTCTTT. Translating it yields CASSDHSGMNTEAFF. The entire variable domain, with the rest obtained from reference TRBV14 and TRBJ1-1, is as follows: EAGVTQFPSHSVIEKGQTVTLRCDPISGHDNLYWYRRVMGKEIKFLLHFVKESKQDESGMPNNRFLAERTGGTYSTLKVQPAELEDSGVYFCASSDHSGMNTEAFFGQGTRLTVV.

This rearrangement joins TRBV5-1 to TRBJ2-5; 10 positions match TRBD2. The DNA end favors TRBJ2-1, so the J call may be wrong. This CDR3 contains 16 residues. The germline CDR1 and CDR2 sequences are SGHRS and YFSETQ. The CDR3 region is CASSLEVAGGGGEQFF. CDR3 in DNA: TGCGCCAGCAGCTTGGAAGTAGCGGGGGGTGGCGGGGAGCAGTTCTTC.

There are many counts of this clonotype. The V gene is TRBV29-1, the J gene TRBJ2-1; 7 nucleotides align to TRBD2. After removal of 7 bases from V and 7 bases from J, the junction contained 10 bases not matched to a gene. Germline lookup yields CDR1 SQVTM and CDR2 ANQGSEA. The CDR3 runs 13 residues. The CDR3, as DNA: TGCAGCGCGAGGAGGGAGGGATCGAATGAGCAGTTCTTC. As protein: CSARREGSNEQFF.

This rearrangement joins TRBV29-1 to TRBJ1-1; D remains unclear. V was clipped by 5 bases and J by 2 bases, with 12 bases between them. Germline loops: CDR1 SQVTM, CDR2 ANQGSEA. CDR3 length: 13 amino acids. The CDR3 loop is CSVSSGPNTEAFF. The CDR3 coding sequence is TGCAGCGTTTCGTCAGGCCCCAACACTGAAGCTTTCTTT. Supplemented by reference TRBV29-1 and TRBJ1-1, the full variable domain reads SAVISQKPSRDICQRGTSLTIQCQVDSQVTMMFWYRQQPGQSLTLIATANQGSEATYESGFVIDKFPISRPNLTFSTLTVSNMSPEDSSIYLCSVSSGPNTEAFFGQGTRLTVV.

V and J are TRBV28 and TRBJ2-5; D may be TRBD1 or TRBD2 (6 bases each). From germline, CDR1 is MDHEN and CDR2 SYDVKM. The V end was cut by 6 bases, the J end by 7 bases, with 24 bases between. This CDR3 spans 16 amino acids. CDR3 DNA sequence: TGTGCCAGCAGACTCGAGGGTGAGACTAGAGGGGGGACCCAGTACTTC. Protein: CASRLEGETRGGTQYF.